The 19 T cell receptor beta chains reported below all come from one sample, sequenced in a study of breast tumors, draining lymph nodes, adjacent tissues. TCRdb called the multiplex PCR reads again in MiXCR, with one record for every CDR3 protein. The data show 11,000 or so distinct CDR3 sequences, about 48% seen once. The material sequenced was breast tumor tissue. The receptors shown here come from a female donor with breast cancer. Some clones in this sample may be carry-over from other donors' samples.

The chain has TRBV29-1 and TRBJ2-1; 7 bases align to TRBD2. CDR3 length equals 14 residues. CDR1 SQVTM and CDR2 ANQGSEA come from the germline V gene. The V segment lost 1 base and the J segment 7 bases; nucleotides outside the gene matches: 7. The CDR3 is CSVEGGGPGNEQFF. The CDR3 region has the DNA TGCAGCGTTGAAGGGGGAGGGCCAGGGAATGAGCAGTTCTTC.

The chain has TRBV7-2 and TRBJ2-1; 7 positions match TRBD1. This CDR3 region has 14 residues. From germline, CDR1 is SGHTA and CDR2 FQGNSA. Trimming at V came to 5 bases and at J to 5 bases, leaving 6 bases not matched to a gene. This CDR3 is CASSENQGDNEQFF. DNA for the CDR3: TGTGCCAGCAGCGAAAATCAGGGGGACAATGAGCAGTTCTTC.

The CDR3 loop is CATSDGHGQFF. CDR3 sequence (DNA): TGTGCCACCAGTGACGGACATGGGCAGTTCTTC. This chain links TRBV24-1 with TRBJ2-1, with D possibly being TRBD1 (5 bases). The CDR3 totals 11 residues. Germline assignment: CDR1 KGHDR and CDR2 SFDVKD. The V and J ends lost 4 bases and 12 bases respectively, with 9 bases between them.

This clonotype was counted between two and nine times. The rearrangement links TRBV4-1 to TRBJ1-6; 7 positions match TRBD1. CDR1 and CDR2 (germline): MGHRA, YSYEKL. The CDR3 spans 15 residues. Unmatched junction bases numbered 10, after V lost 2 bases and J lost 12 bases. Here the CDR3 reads CASSQPGTARGPLHF. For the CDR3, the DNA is TGCGCCAGCAGCCAACCCGGGACAGCCCGAGGACCCCTCCACTTT.

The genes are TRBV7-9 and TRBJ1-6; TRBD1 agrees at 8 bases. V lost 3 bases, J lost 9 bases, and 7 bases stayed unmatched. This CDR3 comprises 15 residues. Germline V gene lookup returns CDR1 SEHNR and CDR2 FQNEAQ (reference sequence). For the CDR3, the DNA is TGTGCCAGCAGCTTCGAACCCGGGACAGGTTCACCCCTCCACTTT. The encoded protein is CASSFEPGTGSPLHF.

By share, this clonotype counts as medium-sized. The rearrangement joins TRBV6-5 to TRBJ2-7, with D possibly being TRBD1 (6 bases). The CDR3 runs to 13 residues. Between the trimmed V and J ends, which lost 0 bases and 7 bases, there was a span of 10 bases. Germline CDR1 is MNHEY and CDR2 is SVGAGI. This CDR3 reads CASSYSKGTEQYV. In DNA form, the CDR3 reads TGTGCCAGCAGTTACTCGAAGGGGACAGAGCAGTACGTC.

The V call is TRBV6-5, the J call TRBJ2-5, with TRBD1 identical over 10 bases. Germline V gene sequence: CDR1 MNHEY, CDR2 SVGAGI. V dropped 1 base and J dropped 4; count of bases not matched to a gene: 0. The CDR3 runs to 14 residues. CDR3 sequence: CASSYWTGGETQYF. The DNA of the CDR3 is TGTGCCAGCAGTTACTGGACAGGGGGAGAGACCCAGTACTTC.

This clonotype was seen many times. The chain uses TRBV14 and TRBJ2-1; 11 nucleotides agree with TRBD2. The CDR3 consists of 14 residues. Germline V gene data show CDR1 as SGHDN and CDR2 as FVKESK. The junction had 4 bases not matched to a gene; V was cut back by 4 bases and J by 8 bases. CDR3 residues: CASSLAGGLDEQFF. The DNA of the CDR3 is TGTGCCAGCAGCCTAGCGGGAGGGCTGGATGAGCAGTTCTTC.

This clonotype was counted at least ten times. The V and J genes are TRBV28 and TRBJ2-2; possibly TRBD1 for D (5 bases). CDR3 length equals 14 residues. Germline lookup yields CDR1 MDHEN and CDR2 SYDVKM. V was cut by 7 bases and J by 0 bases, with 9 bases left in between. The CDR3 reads CASMEGANTGELFF. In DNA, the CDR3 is TGTGCCAGCATGGAAGGGGCGAACACCGGGGAGCTGTTTTTT.

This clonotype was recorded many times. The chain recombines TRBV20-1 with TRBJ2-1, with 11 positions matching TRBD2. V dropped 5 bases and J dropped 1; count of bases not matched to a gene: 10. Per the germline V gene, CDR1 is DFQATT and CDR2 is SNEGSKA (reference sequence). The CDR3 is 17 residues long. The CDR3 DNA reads TGCAGTGCTGTTGGGACTAGCGGCAAGATTTCCTACAATGAGCAGTTCTTC. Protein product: CSAVGTSGKISYNEQFF.

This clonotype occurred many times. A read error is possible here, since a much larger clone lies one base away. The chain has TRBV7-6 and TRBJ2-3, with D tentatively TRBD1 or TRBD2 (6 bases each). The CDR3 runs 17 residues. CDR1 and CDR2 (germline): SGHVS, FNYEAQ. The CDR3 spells CASSFRGHSQSTDPQYF. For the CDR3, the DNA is TGTGCCAGCAGCTTCCGGGGGCACTCCCAGTCCACAGATCCGCAGTATTTT.

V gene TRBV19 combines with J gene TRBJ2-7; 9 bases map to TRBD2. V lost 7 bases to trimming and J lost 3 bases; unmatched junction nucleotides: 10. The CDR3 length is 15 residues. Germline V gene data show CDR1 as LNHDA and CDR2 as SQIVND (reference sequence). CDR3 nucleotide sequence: TGTGCCAGTACTCTACATAGCGGGAGTGACTACGAGCAGTACTTC. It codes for CASTLHSGSDYEQYF.

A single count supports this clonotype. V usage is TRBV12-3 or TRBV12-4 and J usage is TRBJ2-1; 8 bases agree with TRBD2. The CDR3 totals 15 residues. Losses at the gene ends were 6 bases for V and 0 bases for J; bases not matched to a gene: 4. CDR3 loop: CASRFSGSSYNEQFF. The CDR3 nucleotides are TGTGCCAGCAGGTTCAGCGGGAGCTCCTACAATGAGCAGTTCTTC.

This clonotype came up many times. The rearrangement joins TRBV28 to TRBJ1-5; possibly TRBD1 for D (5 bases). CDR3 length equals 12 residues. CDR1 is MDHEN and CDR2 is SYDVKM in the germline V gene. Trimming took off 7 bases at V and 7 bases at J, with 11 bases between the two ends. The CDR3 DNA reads TGTGCCAGCACCTCTGCAGGGCAGCCCCAGCATTTT. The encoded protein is CASTSAGQPQHF.

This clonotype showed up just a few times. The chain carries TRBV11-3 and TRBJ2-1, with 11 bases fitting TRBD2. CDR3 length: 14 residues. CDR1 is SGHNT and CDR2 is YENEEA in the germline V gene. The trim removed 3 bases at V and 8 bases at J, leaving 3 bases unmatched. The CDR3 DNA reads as TGTGCCAGCAGCTTCGGACTAGCGGGCGATGAGCAGTTCTTC. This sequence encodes CASSFGLAGDEQFF.

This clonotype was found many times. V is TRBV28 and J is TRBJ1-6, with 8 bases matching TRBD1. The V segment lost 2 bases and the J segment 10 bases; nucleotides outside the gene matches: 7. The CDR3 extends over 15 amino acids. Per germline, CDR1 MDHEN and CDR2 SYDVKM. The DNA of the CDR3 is TGTGCCAGCAGTTTAGCCGCCAGGGGGCGATCACCCCTCCACTTT. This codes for CASSLAARGRSPLHF.

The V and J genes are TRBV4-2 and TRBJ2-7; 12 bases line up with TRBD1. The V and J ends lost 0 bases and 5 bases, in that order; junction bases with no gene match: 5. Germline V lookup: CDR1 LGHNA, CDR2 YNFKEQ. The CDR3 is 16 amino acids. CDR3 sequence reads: CASSQDLGQGAHEQYF. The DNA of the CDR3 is TGTGCCAGCAGCCAAGATTTGGGACAGGGGGCCCACGAGCAGTACTTC.

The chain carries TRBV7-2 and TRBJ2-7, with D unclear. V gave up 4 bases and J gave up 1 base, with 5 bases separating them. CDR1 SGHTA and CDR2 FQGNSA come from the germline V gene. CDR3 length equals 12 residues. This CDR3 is CASSSLSYEQYF. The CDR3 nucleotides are TGTGCCAGCAGCTCATTATCCTACGAGCAGTACTTC.

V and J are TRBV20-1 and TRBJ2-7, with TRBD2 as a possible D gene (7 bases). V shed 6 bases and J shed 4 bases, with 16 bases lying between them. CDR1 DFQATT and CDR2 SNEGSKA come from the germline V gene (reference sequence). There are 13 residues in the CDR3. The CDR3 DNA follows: TGCAGTGCCATGTGGCGGGGGCAGTACGAGCAGTACTTC. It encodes CSAMWRGQYEQYF.